This TCR beta chain was identified during a study of breast tumors, draining lymph nodes, adjacent tissues. Findings of the study overall: Luminal-like breast cancer showed significantly higher tumor–nontumor repertoire similarity than basal-like. Data only fit, rather than demonstrated, lymph node origin of most tumor T cells. Tumor TCR diversity was below lymph nodes but above nontumor tissue. Most tumor T cells seemingly derive from lymph node, then expand in tumor.

In TCRdb, the multiplex PCR reads were re-called with MiXCR into one record per CDR3 protein. The sample records fewer than 15,000 distinct CDR3 sequences, about three fifths being singletons. With regard to this clonotype: Its antigen is undetermined.

The CDR3 has 15 amino acids. Germline V CDR1 and CDR2: MNHNS, SASEGT. V was shortened by 8 bases and J by 4 bases, with 17 bases between the two germline ends. The receptor was isolated from a female donor with breast cancer. Some clones in this sample may be carry-over from other donors' samples. Sequenced: tumor-adjacent breast tissue. The chain recombines TRBV6-1 with TRBJ1-4; no definite D call. In nucleotides, the CDR3 is TGTGCCAGCGCGGCCACAGACCTACGTAATGAAAAACTGTTTTTT. Encoded protein: CASAATDLRNEKLFF.